These 19 T cell receptor beta chains share one sample of origin, sequenced in a study of OX40 agonist ivuxolimab in advanced cancers. Only in-frame clones appear in the TCRdb table, and some are missing; sequencing was by immunoSEQ multiplex PCR. The sample holds roughly 29,000 clones; 84% are singletons and the top ten take over 15%. Sequenced here: CD4+ or CD8+ T cells sorted from blood, sampled in a trial of the OX40 agonist ivuxolimab. The source is an adult with an advanced solid tumor such as melanoma, head and neck, liver or kidney cancer.

The chain couples TRBV2 to TRBJ1-1; D is perhaps TRBD1 (5 bases). This CDR3 region has 12 residues. V gave up 4 bases and J gave up 6 bases, with 9 bases separating them. Looked up from germline, CDR1 is SNHLY and CDR2 is FYNNEI. The CDR3 region is CASSVAGAEAFF. Here the CDR3 DNA reads TGTGCCAGCAGTGTCGCGGGGGCTGAAGCTTTCTTT. The full variable domain, rest sourced from reference TRBV2 and TRBJ1-1, is EPEVTQTPSHQVTQMGQEVILRCVPISNHLYFYWYRQILGQKVEFLVSFYNNEISEKSEIFDDQFSVERPDGSNFTLKIRSTKLEDSAMYFCASSVAGAEAFFGQGTRLTVV.

V gene TRBV21-1 combines with J gene TRBJ2-3; TRBD1, the D gene given by the table, was not confirmed from the DNA. TRBV21-1 is flagged as a pseudogene. The CDR3 sequence is 12 residues long. CDR3 region: CASSRNRGTQYF. CDR3 nucleotides: TGTGCCAGCAGCAGAAACAGGGGCACGCAGTATTTT.

V gene TRBV7-9 combines with J gene TRBJ2-3; D not certain. V was clipped by 6 bases and J by 5 bases, with 9 bases between them. Per the germline V gene, CDR1 is SEHNR and CDR2 is FQNEAQ (reference sequence). CDR3 size: 12 residues. The CDR3 loop reads CASRNGEDTQYF. The DNA of the CDR3 is TGTGCCAGCAGAAATGGGGAAGATACGCAGTATTTT.

V is TRBV7-9 and J is TRBJ1-2; D is uncertain. Trimming pared 5 bases from V and 8 bases from J, leaving 12 bases between. Looked up from germline, CDR1 is SEHNR and CDR2 is FQNEAQ (reference sequence). The CDR3 consists of 12 residues. The CDR3 DNA reads as TGTGCCAGCAGCCTCGGAGTACGCGGCTACACCTTC. Translating gives CASSLGVRGYTF.

This chain connects TRBV9 to TRBJ2-3; 9 nucleotides line up with TRBD2. The CDR3 extends over 15 amino acids. The ends lost 0 bases at V and 6 bases at J; junction bases unmatched: 5. CDR1 SGDLS and CDR2 YYNGEE come from the germline V gene. CDR3 residues: CASSVGGLASDTQYF. For the CDR3, the DNA is TGTGCCAGCAGCGTAGGGGGACTAGCATCCGATACGCAGTATTTT.

This clone was detected a few times. The chain joins TRBV4-1 to TRBJ1-2; no firm D call. The germline gives CDR1 MGHRA, CDR2 YSYEKL. The ends were cut back, 0 bases at V and 0 bases at J, with 2 bases in the middle. The CDR3 is 13 residues long. The CDR3 spells CASSQDPNYGYTF. The CDR3 DNA is TGCGCCAGCAGCCAAGACCCTAACTATGGCTACACCTTC.

This clone was found once. This chain joins TRBV27 and TRBJ2-1; D is ambiguous. The CDR3 contains 17 residues. Germline V CDR1 and CDR2: MNHEY, SMNVEV (reference sequence). V gave up 4 bases and J gave up 0 bases, with 16 bases separating them. CDR3 loop: CASSSWLSSPSYNEQFF. CDR3 DNA: TGTGCCAGCAGTTCCTGGTTGTCGTCCCCCTCCTACAATGAGCAGTTCTTC.

This chain links TRBV5-6 with TRBJ2-1; TRBD2 matches 7 bases. Germline V gene lookup returns CDR1 SGHDT and CDR2 YYEEEE. Trimming removed 2 bases from V and 3 bases from J; junction bases left unmatched: 5. This CDR3 has 15 amino acids. The CDR3 here is CASSFGRGYYNEQFF. CDR3 DNA sequence: TGTGCCAGCAGCTTCGGGCGGGGGTACTACAATGAGCAGTTCTTC.

The chain couples TRBV7-2 to TRBJ2-1; 7 positions match TRBD1. In germline, CDR1 is SGHTA, CDR2 FQGNSA. This CDR3 region has 12 residues. J gave up 7 bases and V 6 bases, and 3 bases lay outside the gene matches. CDR3 loop: CASRTGNNEQFF. CDR3 nucleotide sequence: TGTGCCAGCAGGACAGGGAATAATGAGCAGTTCTTC.

This chain uses TRBV7-3 with TRBJ2-1; D is unclear. The germline V and J ends were trimmed by 1 base and 0 bases, with 13 bases remaining between them. This CDR3 is built from 17 residues. The V gene's germline CDR1 is SGHTA and CDR2 FQGTGA. The CDR3 protein is CASSLNRHLSSYNEQFF. The DNA of the CDR3 is TGTGCCAGCAGCTTAAACCGGCACCTGAGCTCCTACAATGAGCAGTTCTTC.

This rearrangement joins TRBV9 to TRBJ1-1; D not resolved. CDR3 size: 13 residues. The germline V gene has CDR1 SGDLS and CDR2 YYNGEE. V shed 0 bases and J shed 7 bases, with 10 bases lying between them. Here the CDR3 reads CASSVDVNLEAFF. Written as DNA, the CDR3 is TGTGCCAGCAGCGTAGACGTGAACCTTGAAGCTTTCTTT.

The chain employs TRBV2 and TRBJ1-2; D perhaps matches TRBD1 (5 bases). Germline values: CDR1 SNHLY, CDR2 FYNNEI. V was cut by 2 bases and J by 1 base, with 8 bases left in between. This CDR3 is built from 14 residues. For the CDR3, the DNA is TGTGCCAGCAGTGAATGGGGCAGTAACTATGGCTACACCTTC. This translates into CASSEWGSNYGYTF. Using reference TRBV2 and TRBJ1-2 for the parts outside the CDR3, the full variable domain is EPEVTQTPSHQVTQMGQEVILRCVPISNHLYFYWYRQILGQKVEFLVSFYNNEISEKSEIFDDQFSVERPDGSNFTLKIRSTKLEDSAMYFCASSEWGSNYGYTFGSGTRLTVV.

The J gene is TRBJ2-7, the V gene TRBV11-3; D unclear. The CDR3 length is 15 residues. Germline CDR1 and CDR2: SGHNT and YENEEA. V lost 3 bases, J lost 3 bases, and 15 bases lay in between. DNA for the CDR3: TGTGCCAGCAGCTTTAAACGGCGACTTCACTACGAGCAGTACTTC. This codes for CASSFKRRLHYEQYF.

The rearrangement uses TRBV19 and TRBJ2-2; no definite D call. CDR1 LNHDA and CDR2 SQIVND come from the germline V gene (reference sequence). V was trimmed by 4 bases and J by 7 bases, leaving 1 base between them. The CDR3 is 10 residues long. The CDR3, as DNA: TGTGCCAGTAGTAGCGGGGAGCTGTTTTTT. Encoded protein: CASSSGELFF.

This chain uses TRBV14 with TRBJ2-1, with a possible D match to TRBD1 (6 bases). V dropped 2 bases and J dropped 1 base, with 9 bases sitting between them. The CDR3 has 15 amino acids. Germline values: CDR1 SGHDN, CDR2 FVKESK. This CDR3 reads CASSQWDNSYNEQFF. CDR3 nucleotides: TGTGCCAGCAGCCAATGGGACAATTCCTACAATGAGCAGTTCTTC.

This chain uses TRBV27 with TRBJ1-5; D gene uncertain. The germline V gene has CDR1 MNHEY and CDR2 SMNVEV (reference sequence). Trimming removed 3 bases at V and 6 bases at J, with 12 bases between. The CDR3 runs to 14 residues. CDR3 DNA: TGTGCCAGCAGTTTCTCCGGGGAGATTCAGCCCCAGCATTTT. As protein: CASSFSGEIQPQHF.

This chain uses TRBV19 with TRBJ1-4; tentative D call: TRBD1 (6 bases). Germline lookup yields CDR1 LNHDA and CDR2 SQIVND (reference sequence). CDR3 size: 14 residues. Between the trimmed V and J ends, which lost 1 base and 8 bases, there was a span of 11 bases. The CDR3 region has the DNA TGTGCCAGTAGTATAGTAGGGGGTAACGAAAAACTGTTTTTT. Its translation is CASSIVGGNEKLFF. Filled out from reference TRBV19 and TRBJ1-4, the complete variable domain reads DGGITQSPKYLFRKEGQNVTLSCEQNLNHDAMYWYRQDPGQGLRLIYYSQIVNDFQKGDIAEGYSVSREKKESFPLTVTSAQKNPTAFYLCASSIVGGNEKLFFGSGTQLSVL.

This chain uses TRBV11-2 with TRBJ1-1, with D possibly TRBD1 on 6 matching bases. The CDR3 contains 14 residues. V lost 4 bases, J lost 1 base, and 10 bases lay in between. The germline gives CDR1 SGHAT, CDR2 FQNNGV. The CDR3: CASSWGTQNTEAFF. CDR3 nucleotides: TGTGCCAGCAGCTGGGGGACACAGAACACTGAAGCTTTCTTT.

This chain links TRBV5-6 with TRBJ1-1; D remains unclear. Germline lookup yields CDR1 SGHDT and CDR2 YYEEEE. V lost 4 bases and J lost 6, with 16 bases in between. This CDR3 contains 14 residues. This chain's CDR3 is CASSPVASNSEAFF. The DNA for the CDR3 is TGTGCCAGCAGCCCGGTGGCCAGTAACTCTGAAGCTTTCTTT.